At least ten counts were recorded for the clone carrying this TCR beta chain. Its target is not known. This CDR3 region has 12 residues. Between the trimmed V and J ends, which lost 3 bases and 8 bases, there was a span of 10 bases. Primers used in a second PCR of roughly 6 to 12 cycles were a sample-barcoded 5' primer and a J-beta primer mix. Any given sample supplied a minimum of 2.5 million CDR3-containing paired-end reads. TCRdb re-analysed the 5' RACE reads in MiXCR, keeping a single row per CDR3 protein. The repertoire consists of about 650,000 distinct CDR3 sequences, with approximately 30% occurring once and the leading ten covering 15%. This record belongs to a study of blood T cells in healthy people across ages. Findings and caveats of the study: CMV status of donors was not determined, possibly confounding expanded clonotype changes.

The chain combines TRBV12-3 or TRBV12-4 with TRBJ1-2; maybe TRBD1 (6 bases). The sequenced sample was blood. The receptor was derived from a woman at least 80 years old in good health. CDR3 amino acids: CASSFRGGGYTF. The CDR3 nucleotides read TGTGCCAGCAGTTTCAGGGGAGGCGGCTACACCTTC.